A single count supports the clone carrying this TCR beta chain. The data were taken from a study of blood T cell repertoires in COVID-19. Study-wide context: The analysed material was cDNA or gDNA that came from T cells, B-cell-depleted T cells, or PBMCs.

V was shortened by 2 bases and J by 1 base, with 23 bases between the two germline ends. Germline V gene lookup returns CDR1 MGHRA and CDR2 YSYEKL. This CDR3 region has 20 residues. Authors' analysis steps: For nucleated cells, counts were estimated from reference gene primer amplification. The protocol was immunoSEQ multiplex PCR, while the TCRdb copy is restricted to in-frame clones and leaves out a portion. From that table come the V and J calls and clone size; the DNA was used to work out D and trimming. The table records over 200,000 clones, 85% to 90% of them present only once. Ages ranged from roughly 18 to 100 years, with residence in about two dozen US areas. Participants were placed into cohorts based on the clinical history they reported.

The receptor was isolated from a man aged 35 to 55 who had recovered from COVID-19. Material: PBMCs or T cells enriched from blood (not recorded which). The chain links TRBV4-1 to TRBJ1-4; tentatively, D is TRBD1 (6 bases). CDR3 amino acids: CASSQRFFTGRSGTNEKLFF. DNA of the CDR3: TGCGCCAGCAGCCAACGGTTCTTTACAGGGCGATCCGGAACTAATGAAAAACTGTTTTTT.